The clone carrying this T cell receptor (beta chain) was observed a few times. Its antigen is still unknown. CD45RO-negative, CCR7-selected cells formed the naive CD8 fraction, which excluded terminally differentiated effector memory CD45RA+ cells. The study enrolled healthy HIV-negative adults without recent acute infections or vaccinations as donors. This specimen belongs to a study of shared clonotypes between healthy human individuals. Whole-study results and caveats: Non-shared clonotypes had lower generation probabilities than clonotypes shared by all four sorted-subset donors. It was only blood that was sampled, and tissue repertoires likely differ.

Per germline, CDR1 MDHEN and CDR2 SYDVKM. This CDR3 contains 18 residues. V gave up 1 base and J gave up 0 bases, with 19 bases separating them. The method was immunoSEQ multiplex PCR; TCRdb's version includes in-frame clones alone and lacks a portion of them. The sample consists of hundreds of thousands of clones, around 92% of them appearing once. The material sequenced was naive CD8+ T cells sorted from blood. This TCR was sampled from a man aged 25 to 40 in good health. This chain links TRBV28 with TRBJ2-7; D perhaps matches TRBD1 (6 bases). The CDR3 bases are TGTGCCAGCAGTTTATTGGTGGGGGCAGACTATTACTCCTACGAGCAGTACTTC. As protein: CASSLLVGADYYSYEQYF.